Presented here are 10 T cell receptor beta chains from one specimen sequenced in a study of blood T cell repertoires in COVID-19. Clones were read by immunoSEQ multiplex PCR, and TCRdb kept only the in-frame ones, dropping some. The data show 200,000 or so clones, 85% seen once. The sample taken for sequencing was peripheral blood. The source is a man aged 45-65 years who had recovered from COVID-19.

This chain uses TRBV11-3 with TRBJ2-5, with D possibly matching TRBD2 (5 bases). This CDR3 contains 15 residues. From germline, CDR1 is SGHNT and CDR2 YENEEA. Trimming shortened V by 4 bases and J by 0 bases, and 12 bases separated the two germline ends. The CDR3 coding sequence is TGTGCCAGCAGCTCTGGACTGGCGAACCAAGAGACCCAGTACTTC. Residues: CASSSGLANQETQYF.

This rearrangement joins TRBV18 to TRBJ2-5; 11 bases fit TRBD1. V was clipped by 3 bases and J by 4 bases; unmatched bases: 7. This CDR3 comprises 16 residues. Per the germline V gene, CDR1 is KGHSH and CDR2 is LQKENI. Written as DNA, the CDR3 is TGTGCCAGCTCACCCCAAGGGACAGGGGGAGGAGAGACCCAGTACTTC. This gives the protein CASSPQGTGGGETQYF.

CDR3 nucleotides: TGTGCCAGCTCATCAGCGAAAGGGGTGGGCTACACCTTC. Amino acids: CASSSAKGVGYTF. This sequence joins TRBV18 and TRBJ1-2, with D maybe TRBD1 (5 bases). The CDR3 totals 13 residues. V lost 5 bases and J lost 8, with 15 bases in between. Germline assignment: CDR1 KGHSH and CDR2 LQKENI.

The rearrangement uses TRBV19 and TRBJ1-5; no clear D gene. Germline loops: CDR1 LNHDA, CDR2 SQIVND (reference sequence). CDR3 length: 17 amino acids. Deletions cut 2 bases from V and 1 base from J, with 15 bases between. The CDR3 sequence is CASSIRGGLGSNQPQHF. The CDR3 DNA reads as TGTGCCAGTAGTATAAGAGGAGGGCTCGGGAGCAATCAGCCCCAGCATTTT. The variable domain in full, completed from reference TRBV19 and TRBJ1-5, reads DGGITQSPKYLFRKEGQNVTLSCEQNLNHDAMYWYRQDPGQGLRLIYYSQIVNDFQKGDIAEGYSVSREKKESFPLTVTSAQKNPTAFYLCASSIRGGLGSNQPQHFGDGTRLSIL.

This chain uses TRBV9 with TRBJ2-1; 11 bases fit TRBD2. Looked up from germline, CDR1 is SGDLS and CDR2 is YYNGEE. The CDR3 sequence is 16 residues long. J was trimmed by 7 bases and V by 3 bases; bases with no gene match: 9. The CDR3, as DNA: TGTGCCAGCAGCGCGGGACTAGCGGAAAGAGGAAATGAGCAGTTCTTC. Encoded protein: CASSAGLAERGNEQFF.

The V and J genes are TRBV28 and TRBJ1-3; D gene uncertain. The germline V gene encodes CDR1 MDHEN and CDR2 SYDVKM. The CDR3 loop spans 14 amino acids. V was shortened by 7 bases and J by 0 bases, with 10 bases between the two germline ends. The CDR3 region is CASTLRSSGNTIYF. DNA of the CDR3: TGTGCCAGCACCTTAAGGAGCTCTGGAAACACCATATATTTT.

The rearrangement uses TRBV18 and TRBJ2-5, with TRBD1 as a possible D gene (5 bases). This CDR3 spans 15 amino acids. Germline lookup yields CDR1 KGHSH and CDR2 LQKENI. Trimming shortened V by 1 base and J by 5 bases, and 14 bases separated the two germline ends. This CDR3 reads CASSPRIGEGETQYF. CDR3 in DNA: TGTGCCAGCTCACCACGAATAGGGGAAGGGGAGACCCAGTACTTC.

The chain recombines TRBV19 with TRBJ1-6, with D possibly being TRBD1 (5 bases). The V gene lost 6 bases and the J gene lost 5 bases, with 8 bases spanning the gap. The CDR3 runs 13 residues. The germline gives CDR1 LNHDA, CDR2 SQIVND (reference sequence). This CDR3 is CASRTVDNSPLHF. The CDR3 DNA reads TGTGCCAGTAGGACAGTCGATAATTCACCCCTCCACTTT.

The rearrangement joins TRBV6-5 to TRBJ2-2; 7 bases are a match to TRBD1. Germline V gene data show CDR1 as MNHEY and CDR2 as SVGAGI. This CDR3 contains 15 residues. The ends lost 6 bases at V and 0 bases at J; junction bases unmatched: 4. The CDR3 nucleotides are TGTGCCAGCAGCTCGCAGGGGGCGAACACCGGGGAGCTGTTTTTT. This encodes CASSSQGANTGELFF.

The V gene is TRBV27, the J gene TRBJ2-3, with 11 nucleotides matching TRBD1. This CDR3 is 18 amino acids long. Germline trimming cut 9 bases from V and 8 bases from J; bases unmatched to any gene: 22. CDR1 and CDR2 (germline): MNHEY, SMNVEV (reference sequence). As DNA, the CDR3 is TGTGCCAGGTCCTCCCTCAAGGACCCGGGACAGGGGGAAGGTACGCAGTATTTT. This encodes CARSSLKDPGQGEGTQYF.